This T cell receptor (beta chain) was sequenced during a study of T cell repertoires in cytomegalovirus infection. Across the whole study: Public signatures in TCR beta pointed to CMV infection and matching HLA type.

TCRdb passed the reads through MiXCR, listing each CDR3 protein once. This sample carries fewer than 250,000 distinct CDR3 sequences, about 12% of them seen once, and the ten largest clones take 1.6%. The CDR3 runs 15 residues. Trimming removed 6 bases from V and 0 bases from J, with 15 bases in between. Germline CDR1 reads SQVTM; CDR2 reads ANQGSEA. This clonotype was detected a few times. The sequencing input was PBMCs. The receptor was derived from a human donor in good health (CMV status not recorded). Some clones in this sample may be carry-over from other donors' samples. The chain recombines TRBV29-1 with TRBJ2-1; D is unresolved. The CDR3 sequence: CSVLTPESSYNEQFF. The CDR3 nucleotides read TGCAGCGTCTTGACCCCCGAGAGCTCCTACAATGAGCAGTTCTTC.